This T cell receptor (beta chain) was observed in a study of blood T cell repertoires in COVID-19. Study-wide background: Sources were T cells, B-cell-depleted T cells, or PBMCs; the material itself was cDNA or gDNA.

Methods used by the authors: Scientists estimated how many nucleated cells there were by amplifying reference gene primers. Only in-frame clones appear in the TCRdb table, and some are missing; sequencing was by immunoSEQ multiplex PCR. That table supplies the V and J calls and clone size; D and trimming were determined from the DNA. Of just over 250,000 clones listed, approximately 89% are singletons. Enrolled during active infection, Seattle patients were then followed longitudinally. The CDR3 runs to 17 residues. With V trimmed by 2 bases and J by 4 bases, 8 bases remained unmatched. Germline assignment: CDR1 MNHEY and CDR2 SVGEGT.

Sequenced sample: peripheral blood. This clonotype originated in a woman aged 70-85 years with COVID-19, enrolled during active disease. The rearrangement uses TRBV6-2 or TRBV6-3 and TRBJ1-5, with TRBD1 identical over 10 bases. The CDR3 sequence: CASSYPPDRGPNQPQHF. For the CDR3, the DNA is TGTGCCAGCAGTTACCCGCCCGACAGGGGGCCGAATCAGCCCCAGCATTTT.